Below are 12 T cell receptor beta chains sequenced from a single sample in a study of control samples from healthy donors and cancer patients (dated by TCRdb to 2018 to 2021). Preparation of the library involved the immunoSEQ multiplex PCR assay. TCRdb obtained this table from immuneACCESS and retained in-frame rearrangements with V and J assigned. These tables miss some clones; where compared with another copy, unresolved V genes account for less than half of the shortfall, and the remainder is unexplained. In this sample the table shows about 83,000 clones, about nine tenths of which occur a single time. The ten largest account for 15% to 19% of the sample. The sequenced material came from blood. These receptors all come from a man aged 25-45 years in good health.

The chain uses TRBV2 and TRBJ1-3, with TRBD1 matching 7 bases. Germline loops: CDR1 SNHLY, CDR2 FYNNEI. This CDR3 contains 16 residues. V lost 6 bases, J lost 8 bases, and 16 bases stayed unmatched. The CDR3 DNA is TGTGCCAGCAGACTGACAGGGCTAATAAGAACGCACACCATATATTTT. This encodes CASRLTGLIRTHTIYF. Complete variable domain (other parts from reference TRBV2 and TRBJ1-3): EPEVTQTPSHQVTQMGQEVILRCVPISNHLYFYWYRQILGQKVEFLVSFYNNEISEKSEIFDDQFSVERPDGSNFTLKIRSTKLEDSAMYFCASRLTGLIRTHTIYFGEGSWLTVV.

This rearrangement joins TRBV6-2 or TRBV6-3 to TRBJ1-6; no reliable D call. CDR1 is MNHEY and CDR2 is SVGEGT in the germline V gene. CDR3 length equals 16 residues. The ends were cut back, 2 bases at V and 0 bases at J, with 8 bases in the middle. CDR3 DNA sequence: TGTGCCAGCAGTTACGACGGGAGCTCCTATAATTCACCCCTCCACTTT. It translates to CASSYDGSSYNSPLHF.

The rearrangement links TRBV4-1 to TRBJ2-1, with 8 bases fitting TRBD2. This CDR3 region has 14 residues. From germline, CDR1 is MGHRA and CDR2 YSYEKL. The junction had 11 bases not matched to a gene; V was cut back by 11 bases and J by 5 bases. CDR3: CACSRGGLNNEQFF. CDR3 nucleotides: TGCGCCTGTTCCCGGGGGGGGTTGAACAATGAGCAGTTCTTC.

This clone was recorded only once. The J gene is TRBJ2-6, the V gene TRBV15; a weak D match, TRBD1 (5 bases). Germline V gene lookup returns CDR1 LNHNV and CDR2 YYDKDF (reference sequence). V lost 3 bases and J lost 0, with 12 bases in between. The CDR3 contains 17 residues. The DNA for the CDR3 is TGTGCCACCAGCAGGCAGGGCACCGACTCTGGGGCCAACGTCCTGACTTTC. Translating gives CATSRQGTDSGANVLTF.

The rearrangement links TRBV7-8 to TRBJ2-6; 9 bases are shared with TRBD1. The CDR3 runs 15 residues. Germline-derived CDR1 and CDR2 are SGHVS and FQNEAQ. V was clipped by 6 bases and J by 5 bases; unmatched bases: 5. The CDR3: CASSSGQGRANVLTF. The CDR3 bases are TGTGCCAGCAGTTCGGGACAGGGAAGGGCCAACGTCCTGACTTTC.

J is TRBJ1-5 and V is TRBV5-5; perhaps TRBD1 as D (5 bases). The length of the CDR3 is 13 residues. CDR1 is SGHKS and CDR2 is YYEKEE in the germline V gene (reference sequence). V lost 3 bases, J lost 7 bases, and 11 bases lay in between. CDR3 amino acids: CASSSWGEQPQHF. The CDR3 DNA sequence: TGTGCCAGCAGCTCGTGGGGCGAGCAGCCCCAGCATTTT. The whole variable domain, filled in from reference TRBV5-5 and TRBJ1-5, reads DAGVTQSPTHLIKTRGQQVTLRCSPISGHKSVSWYQQVLGQGPQFIFQYYEKEERGRGNFPDRFSARQFPNYSSELNVNALLLGDSALYLCASSSWGEQPQHFGDGTRLSIL.

V and J are TRBV6-6 and TRBJ2-7; D is undetermined. The V end was cut by 4 bases, the J end by 4 bases, with 11 bases between. This CDR3 has 13 amino acids. CDR1 is MNHNY and CDR2 is SVGAGI in the germline V gene (reference sequence). The CDR3 DNA is TGTGCCAGCAGTTTCCCCGGCCAATACGAGCAGTACTTC. Encoded protein: CASSFPGQYEQYF.

The chain combines TRBV28 with TRBJ2-1; the match to TRBD2 covers 7 bases. The CDR3 length is 15 residues. Germline V gives CDR1 MDHEN, CDR2 SYDVKM. V lost 2 bases and J lost 10; bases outside the gene matches: 11. The CDR3 nucleotides read TGTGCCAGCAGTTTAATAGGGACTAAGGAGGAAGAGCAGTTCTTC. Protein: CASSLIGTKEEEQFF. The full variable domain, completed using reference TRBV28 and TRBJ2-1, is DVKVTQSSRYLVKRTGEKVFLECVQDMDHENMFWYRQDPGLGLRLIYFSYDVKMKEKGDIPEGYSVSREKKERFSLILESASTNQTSMYLCASSLIGTKEEEQFFGPGTRLTVL.

The CDR3 nucleotides read TGTGCCAGCAGCTTAGGGGCAGGGGTAGGGGCGAATGAAAAACTGTTTTTT. Protein sequence: CASSLGAGVGANEKLFF. The chain has TRBV7-9 and TRBJ1-4; D is perhaps TRBD1 (6 bases). Germline CDR1 reads SEHNR; CDR2 reads FQNEAQ (reference sequence). This CDR3 is built from 17 residues. V lost 1 base and J 5 bases, leaving 17 bases between the germline ends.

This sequence joins TRBV7-6 and TRBJ1-5; 9 bases are a match to TRBD1. Germline CDR1 and CDR2: SGHVS and FNYEAQ. The CDR3 runs to 15 residues. Trimming removed 5 bases from V and 4 bases from J; junction bases left unmatched: 6. The CDR3 loop is CASSPGTGRNQPQHF. Written as DNA, the CDR3 is TGTGCCAGCAGCCCTGGGACAGGGCGAAATCAGCCCCAGCATTTT. The full variable domain, with the rest looked up from reference TRBV7-6 and TRBJ1-5, is GAGVSQSPRYKVTKRGQDVALRCDPISGHVSLYWYRQALGQGPEFLTYFNYEAQQDKSGLPNDRFSAERPEGSISTLTIQRTEQRDSAMYRCASSPGTGRNQPQHFGDGTRLSIL.

The count of this clone is one. V gene TRBV7-9 combines with J gene TRBJ1-6; 8 bases agree with TRBD1. Trimming removed 7 bases from V and 8 bases from J; junction bases left unmatched: 10. The CDR3 has 15 residues. From germline, CDR1 is SEHNR and CDR2 FQNEAQ (reference sequence). This chain's CDR3 is CASIEGGTGHSPLHF. The CDR3 DNA sequence: TGTGCCAGCATCGAAGGGGGGACAGGCCATTCACCCCTCCACTTT.

Regarding this clone: This CDR3 is also generated by other DNA sequences in the sample. The chain is built from TRBV7-8 and TRBJ2-7, with a possible D match to TRBD2 (6 bases). The germline V and J ends were trimmed by 5 bases and 4 bases, with 18 bases remaining between them. The germline CDR1 and CDR2 sequences are SGHVS and FQNEAQ. The CDR3 sequence is 15 residues long. The CDR3: CASSLGGTGRYEQYF. Here the CDR3 DNA reads TGTGCCAGCAGCCTAGGCGGGACGGGAAGATACGAGCAGTACTTC.